This TCR beta chain originates from a study of cytomegalovirus exposure and HLA in healthy donors. Study conclusions and caveats: Most of the TCR beta V segments (in an earlier analysis) were productive either about 87% or about 30% of the time. Presence/absence analyses rested on an assumption that sequencing depth was roughly uniform across donors.

The length of the CDR3 is 12 residues. Looked up from germline, CDR1 is GTSNPN and CDR2 is SVGIG (reference sequence). J was trimmed by 5 bases and V by 6 bases; bases with no gene match: 1. Comments on this clone: The antigen is not known.

Both 60 Vbeta primers and 13 Jbeta primers went into the PCR. Sequencing used immunoSEQ multiplex PCR; TCRdb keeps in-frame clones, though not all of them. Altogether around 150,000 clones are present, approximately 82% being singletons, with the ten largest covering nearly 8.5%. Sequences were obtained from PBMCs. The receptor was derived from a male donor in good health and CMV-seropositive. V gene TRBV30 combines with J gene TRBJ1-6, with TRBD1 matching 7 bases. The CDR3 is CACGTDNSPLHF. CDR3 nucleotide sequence: TGTGCCTGTGGGACAGATAATTCACCCCTCCACTTT.